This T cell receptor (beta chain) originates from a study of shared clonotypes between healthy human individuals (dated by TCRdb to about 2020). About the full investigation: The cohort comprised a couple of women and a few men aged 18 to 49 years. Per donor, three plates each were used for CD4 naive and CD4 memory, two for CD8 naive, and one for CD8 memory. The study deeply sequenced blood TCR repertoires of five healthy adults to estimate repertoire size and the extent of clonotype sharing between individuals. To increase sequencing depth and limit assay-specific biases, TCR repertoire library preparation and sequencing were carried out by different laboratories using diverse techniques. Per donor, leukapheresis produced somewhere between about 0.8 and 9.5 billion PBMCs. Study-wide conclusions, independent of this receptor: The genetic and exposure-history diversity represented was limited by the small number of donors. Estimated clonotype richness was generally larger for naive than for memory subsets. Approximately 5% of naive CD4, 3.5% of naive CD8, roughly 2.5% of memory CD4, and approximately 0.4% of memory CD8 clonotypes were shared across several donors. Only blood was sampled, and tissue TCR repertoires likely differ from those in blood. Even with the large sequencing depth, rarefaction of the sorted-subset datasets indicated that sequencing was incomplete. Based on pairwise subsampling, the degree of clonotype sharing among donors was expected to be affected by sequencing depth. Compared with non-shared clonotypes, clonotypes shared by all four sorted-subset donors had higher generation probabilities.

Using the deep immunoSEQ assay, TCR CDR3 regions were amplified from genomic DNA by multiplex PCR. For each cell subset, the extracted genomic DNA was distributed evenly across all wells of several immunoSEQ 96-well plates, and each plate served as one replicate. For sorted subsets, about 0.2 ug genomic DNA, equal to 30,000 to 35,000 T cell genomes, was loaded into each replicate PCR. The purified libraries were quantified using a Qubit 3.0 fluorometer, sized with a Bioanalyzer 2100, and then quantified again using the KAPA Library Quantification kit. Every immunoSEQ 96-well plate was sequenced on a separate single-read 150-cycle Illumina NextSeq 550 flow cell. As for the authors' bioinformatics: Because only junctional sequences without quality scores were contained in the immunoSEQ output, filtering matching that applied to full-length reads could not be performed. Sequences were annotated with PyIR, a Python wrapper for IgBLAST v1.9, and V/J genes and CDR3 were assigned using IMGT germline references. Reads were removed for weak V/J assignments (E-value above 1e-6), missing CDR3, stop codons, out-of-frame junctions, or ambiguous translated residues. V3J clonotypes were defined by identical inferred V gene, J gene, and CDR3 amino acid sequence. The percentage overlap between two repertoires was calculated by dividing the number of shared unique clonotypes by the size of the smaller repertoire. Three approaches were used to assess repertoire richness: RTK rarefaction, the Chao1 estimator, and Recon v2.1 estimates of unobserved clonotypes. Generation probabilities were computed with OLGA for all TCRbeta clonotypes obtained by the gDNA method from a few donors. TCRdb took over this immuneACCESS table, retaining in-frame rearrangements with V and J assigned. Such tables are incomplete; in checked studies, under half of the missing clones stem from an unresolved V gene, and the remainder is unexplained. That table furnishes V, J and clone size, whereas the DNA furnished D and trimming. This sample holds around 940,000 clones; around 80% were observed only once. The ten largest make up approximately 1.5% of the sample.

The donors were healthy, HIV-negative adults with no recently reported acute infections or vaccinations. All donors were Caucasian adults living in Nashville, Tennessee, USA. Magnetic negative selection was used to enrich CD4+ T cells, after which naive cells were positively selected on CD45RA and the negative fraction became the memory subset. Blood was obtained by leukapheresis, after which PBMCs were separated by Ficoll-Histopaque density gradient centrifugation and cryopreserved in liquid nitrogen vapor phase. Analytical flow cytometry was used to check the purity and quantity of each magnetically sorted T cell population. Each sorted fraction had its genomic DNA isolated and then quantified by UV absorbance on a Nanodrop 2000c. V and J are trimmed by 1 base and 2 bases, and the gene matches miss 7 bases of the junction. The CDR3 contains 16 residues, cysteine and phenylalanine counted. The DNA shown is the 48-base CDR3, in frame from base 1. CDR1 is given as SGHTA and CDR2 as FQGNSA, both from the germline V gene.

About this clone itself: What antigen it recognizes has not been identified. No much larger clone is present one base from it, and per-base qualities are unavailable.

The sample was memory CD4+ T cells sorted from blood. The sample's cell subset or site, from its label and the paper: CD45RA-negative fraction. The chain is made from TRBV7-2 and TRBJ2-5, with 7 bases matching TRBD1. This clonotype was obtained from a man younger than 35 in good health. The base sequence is TGTGCCAGCAGCTTAGTGGGGACAGCCTTTCAAGAGACCCAGTACTTC. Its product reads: CASSLVGTAFQETQYF. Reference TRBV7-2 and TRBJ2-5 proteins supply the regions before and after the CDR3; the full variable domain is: GAGVSQSPSNKVTEKGKDVELRCDPISGHTALYWYRQSLGQGLEFLIYFQGNSAPDKSGLPSDRFSAERTGGSVSTLTIQRTQQEDSAVYLCASSLVGTAFQETQYFGPGTRLLVL.